One and the same sample provided the 25 T cell receptor beta chains below, sequenced in a study of shared clonotypes between healthy human individuals. Clones were sequenced by immunoSEQ multiplex PCR, and TCRdb holds only the in-frame ones, with some missing. The table includes approximately 2,300,000 clones, roughly 92% detected once. Sequences were obtained from naive CD4+ T cells from PBMCs. Described subset: CD45RA+ positively selected. All receptors derive from a man aged 18 to 30 in good health. Some clones in this sample may be carry-over from other donors' samples.

This clone occurred once. V usage is TRBV6-1 and J usage is TRBJ1-2, with a weak D call TRBD1 (6 bases). Germline-derived CDR1 and CDR2 are MNHNS and SASEGT. The CDR3 sequence is 16 residues long. The ends were cut back, 0 bases at V and 4 bases at J, with 15 bases in the middle. The CDR3 DNA is TGTGCCAGCAGTGAAGCGGTGGGGGCCAGCGGCTATGGCTACACCTTC. Translation: CASSEAVGASGYGYTF.

The chain carries TRBV6-1 and TRBJ2-1; D is uncertain. The V end was cut by 1 base, the J end by 4 bases, with 5 bases between. The length of the CDR3 is 13 residues. Germline CDR1 MNHNS, CDR2 SASEGT. In nucleotides, the CDR3 is TGTGCCAGCAGTGAAGACACGTACAATGAGCAGTTCTTC. Protein: CASSEDTYNEQFF.

The rearrangement joins TRBV11-2 to TRBJ1-1, with TRBD1 matching 10 bases. Germline values: CDR1 SGHAT, CDR2 FQNNGV. This CDR3 contains 15 residues. J was trimmed by 6 bases and V by 4 bases; bases with no gene match: 8. CDR3 region: CASSYAGQGTSEAFF. In DNA, the CDR3 is TGTGCCAGCAGCTATGCGGGACAGGGGACCTCTGAAGCTTTCTTT.

The chain has TRBV11-2 and TRBJ2-7, with 9 bases that match TRBD1. This CDR3 region has 17 residues. Germline trimming cut 1 base from V and 2 bases from J; bases unmatched to any gene: 9. Germline values: CDR1 SGHAT, CDR2 FQNNGV. The CDR3 DNA reads as TGTGCCAGCAGCTTAGTGTCCGCCGGGACAGGGCCCTACGAGCAGTACTTC. Translated, it gives CASSLVSAGTGPYEQYF.

The rearrangement uses TRBV5-1 and TRBJ1-1; perhaps TRBD1 as D (5 bases). Germline lookup yields CDR1 SGHRS and CDR2 YFSETQ. This CDR3 region has 17 residues. The V end lost 0 bases, the J end lost 4 bases, and 19 bases lay between the germline ends. The DNA for the CDR3 is TGCGCCAGCAGCTTGGCTATTGTTGGGGACGGGGGCACTGAAGCTTTCTTT. Its translation: CASSLAIVGDGGTEAFF.

The J gene is TRBJ2-7, the V gene TRBV30; D is tentatively TRBD1 or TRBD2 (6 bases each). CDR1 is GTSNPN, CDR2 SVGIG, per germline (reference sequence). The CDR3 spans 16 residues. V lost 2 bases and J lost 4, with 21 bases in between. DNA of the CDR3: TGTGCCTGGAGTCGAAGGGGGGCCCCCGGGCCTTACGAGCAGTACTTC. Amino acid sequence: CAWSRRGAPGPYEQYF.

Here the CDR3 DNA reads TGTGCCAGCAGCTTAATGAGGGGACTAGCGGGAGCCAATGAGCAGTTCTTC. Translating gives CASSLMRGLAGANEQFF. The V call is TRBV7-3, the J call TRBJ2-1, with TRBD2 matching 14 bases. The CDR3 contains 17 residues. The V and J ends lost 1 base and 6 bases, in that order; junction bases with no gene match: 5. Germline V gene sequence: CDR1 SGHTA, CDR2 FQGTGA.

On this clone: This same CDR3 is encoded by further DNA sequences in the sample. V and J are TRBV28 and TRBJ2-1; possibly TRBD2 for D (5 bases). This CDR3 spans 13 amino acids. Looked up from germline, CDR1 is MDHEN and CDR2 is SYDVKM. V lost 5 bases and J lost 4, with 9 bases in between. CDR3 residues: CASSSGSYNEQFF. For the CDR3, the DNA is TGTGCCAGCAGTAGCGGCTCTTACAATGAGCAGTTCTTC.

V is TRBV6-5 and J is TRBJ2-7; 10 nucleotides agree with TRBD2. Germline assignment: CDR1 MNHEY and CDR2 SVGAGI. The V segment lost 6 bases and the J segment 3 bases; nucleotides outside the gene matches: 8. This CDR3 comprises 15 residues. The CDR3, as DNA: TGTGCCAGCAGCCTTAGCGGGGGGCTAGGCTACGAGCAGTACTTC. This translates into CASSLSGGLGYEQYF.

This sequence joins TRBV5-4 and TRBJ1-1, with D possibly matching TRBD1 (6 bases). In germline, CDR1 is SGHNT, CDR2 YYREEE (reference sequence). The CDR3 spans 12 residues. V lost 4 bases, J lost 8 bases, and 12 bases lay in between. CDR3 sequence (DNA): TGTGCCAGCAGCGTCGGTGGACAGGAAGCTTTCTTT. Amino acid sequence: CASSVGGQEAFF.

The chain combines TRBV11-1 with TRBJ2-1, with D uncertain. Germline CDR1 SGHAT, CDR2 FQDESV (reference sequence). The V and J ends lost 3 bases and 4 bases respectively, with 16 bases between them. This CDR3 spans 16 amino acids. This chain's CDR3 is CASSFEVHQLYNEQFF. The CDR3 bases are TGTGCCAGCAGCTTCGAGGTCCACCAACTTTACAATGAGCAGTTCTTC.

The chain carries TRBV6-6 and TRBJ1-5; no definite D call. This CDR3 contains 15 residues. The V gene's germline CDR1 is MNHNY and CDR2 SVGAGI (reference sequence). The V and J ends lost 1 base and 0 bases respectively, with 7 bases between them. The CDR3 DNA reads TGTGCCAGCAGTTACTGGGTGGGTAGCAATCAGCCCCAGCATTTT. Its protein is CASSYWVGSNQPQHF.

With respect to this clone: One end of the junction does not line up with germline, which may come from a read error. The rearrangement joins TRBV18 to TRBJ2-2, with D possibly being TRBD1 (6 bases). This CDR3 has 17 amino acids. Germline CDR1 and CDR2: KGHSH and LQKENI. DNA of the CDR3: TGTGCCAGCTCACCGGCGGCCAGGGGATCAAACATCGGGGAGCTGTTTTTT. It codes for CASSPAARGSNIGELFF. Filled out from reference TRBV18 and TRBJ2-2, the complete variable domain reads NAGVMQNPRHLVRRRGQEARLRCSPMKGHSHVYWYRQLPEEGLKFMVYLQKENIIDESGMPKERFSAEFPKEGPSILRIQQVVRGDSAAYFCASSPAARGSNIGELFFGEGSRLTVL.

This chain links TRBV7-2 with TRBJ1-5; 9 bases map to TRBD1. The CDR3 spans 15 residues. With V trimmed by 3 bases and J by 7 bases, 7 bases remained unmatched. CDR1 and CDR2 (germline): SGHTA, FQGNSA. The CDR3 DNA reads TGTGCCAGCAGCTTGGACAGGGGACCGAGACAGCCCCAGCATTTT. It specifies CASSLDRGPRQPQHF. Full variable domain (rest looked up from reference TRBV7-2 and TRBJ1-5): GAGVSQSPSNKVTEKGKDVELRCDPISGHTALYWYRQSLGQGLEFLIYFQGNSAPDKSGLPSDRFSAERTGGSVSTLTIQRTQQEDSAVYLCASSLDRGPRQPQHFGDGTRLSIL.

The chain is built from TRBV9 and TRBJ1-5; no clear D. CDR1 and CDR2 (germline): SGDLS, YYNGEE. The CDR3 consists of 15 residues. The V and J ends lost 0 bases and 4 bases respectively, with 11 bases between them. The CDR3 sequence: CASSVDGYQNQPQHF. DNA of the CDR3: TGTGCCAGCAGCGTAGATGGGTATCAAAATCAGCCCCAGCATTTT.

The chain has TRBV6-6 and TRBJ2-7; 9 bases fit TRBD2. V was clipped by 6 bases and J by 6 bases; unmatched bases: 9. The CDR3 runs to 14 residues. CDR1 MNHNY and CDR2 SVGAGI come from the germline V gene (reference sequence). The chain's CDR3 is CASRRTSESPEQYF. CDR3 DNA sequence: TGTGCCAGCAGACGGACTAGCGAGAGTCCCGAGCAGTACTTC.

This chain links TRBV28 with TRBJ2-7; no reliable D call. Germline-derived CDR1 and CDR2 are MDHEN and SYDVKM. The CDR3 is made up of 12 amino acids. Trimming pared 5 bases from V and 6 bases from J, leaving 11 bases between. CDR3 protein: CASSLPGSEQYF. CDR3 sequence (DNA): TGTGCCAGCAGTCTCCCCGGCTCCGAGCAGTACTTC.

The J gene is TRBJ2-2, the V gene TRBV9, with no clear D. Trimming stripped 1 base from V and 1 base from J, with 5 bases between. CDR1 and CDR2 from the germline V gene are SGDLS and YYNGEE. The CDR3 is made up of 14 amino acids. For the CDR3, the DNA is TGTGCCAGCAGCGTACGGATGAACACCGGGGAGCTGTTTTTT. It encodes CASSVRMNTGELFF.

The chain uses TRBV27 and TRBJ2-2; 7 nucleotides agree with TRBD2. With 10 bases clipped from V and 0 bases from J, the junction kept 8 bases outside the gene matches. Germline assignment: CDR1 MNHEY and CDR2 SMNVEV (reference sequence). This CDR3 comprises 15 residues. The CDR3 protein is CATMVTSANTGELFF. CDR3 coding DNA: TGTGCCACAATGGTTACTAGCGCGAACACCGGGGAGCTGTTTTTT.

Turning to this clone: Additional DNA sequences in this sample encode the identical CDR3. The chain couples TRBV5-1 to TRBJ2-7; no firm D call. This CDR3 comprises 12 residues. Looked up from germline, CDR1 is SGHRS and CDR2 is YFSETQ. Trimming cost V 4 bases and J 3 bases, with 8 bases left between them. The DNA for the CDR3 is TGCGCCAGCAGCCCCGACCTCTACGAGCAGTACTTC. Translating gives CASSPDLYEQYF.

CDR3 nucleotide sequence: TGTGCCAGCAGCTTGCCCGGGACAGGGATACACGAGCAGTACTTC. Amino acids: CASSLPGTGIHEQYF. The chain joins TRBV5-4 to TRBJ2-7, with 9 bases matching TRBD1. Germline CDR1 and CDR2: SGHNT and YYREEE (reference sequence). The ends lost 1 base at V and 5 bases at J; junction bases unmatched: 7. This CDR3 has 15 residues.

The chain employs TRBV7-7 and TRBJ2-3; the D call may be TRBD1 or TRBD2 (6 bases each). Germline assignment: CDR1 SSHAT and CDR2 FNYEAQ (reference sequence). The V gene lost 5 bases and the J gene lost 5 bases, with 20 bases spanning the gap. The CDR3 consists of 16 residues. The CDR3 sequence: CASSPSWGARGDTQYF. The CDR3 nucleotides read TGTGCCAGCAGCCCCTCGTGGGGGGCGCGAGGAGATACGCAGTATTTT.

V is TRBV5-6 and J is TRBJ1-2; D uncertain. Germline V gives CDR1 SGHDT, CDR2 YYEEEE. This CDR3 comprises 15 residues. V lost 4 bases and J 2 bases, leaving 15 bases between the germline ends. The CDR3 DNA reads as TGTGCCAGCAGCCGCATCTGGACGGGAAACTATGGCTACACCTTC. Translating gives CASSRIWTGNYGYTF.

The V gene is TRBV27, the J gene TRBJ2-5; 12 bases align to TRBD1. Per the germline V gene, CDR1 is MNHEY and CDR2 is SMNVEV (reference sequence). The CDR3 covers 17 residues. The J segment lost 4 bases and the V segment lost 5 bases, leaving 11 bases of the junction unmatched. As DNA, the CDR3 is TGTGCCAGCAGTCCTAGCCTGGGGACAGGGGGCAGAGAGACCCAGTACTTC. As protein: CASSPSLGTGGRETQYF.

The chain recombines TRBV7-3 with TRBJ2-3; 7 nucleotides agree with TRBD1. Looked up from germline, CDR1 is SGHTA and CDR2 is FQGTGA. Trimming cost V 5 bases and J 5 bases; bases outside gene matches: 10. The CDR3 contains 15 residues. The CDR3 is CASSRTGDSRDTQYF. The CDR3 coding sequence is TGTGCCAGCAGCAGAACAGGGGATAGTAGAGATACGCAGTATTTT.